The 12 T cell receptor beta chains given below trace back to one sample, sequenced in a study. TCRdb passed the 5' RACE reads through MiXCR, listing each CDR3 protein once. The table records about 41,000 distinct CDR3 sequences, over 25% of them present only once. The sample comprised memory CD4+ T cells sorted from a lymph node. Subset described: memory CD4+ T cells, CD4+CD45RO+CD25-. These receptors came from a female donor with breast cancer.

This clonotype came up a few times. V and J are TRBV7-2 and TRBJ2-1; D remains ambiguous. Germline values: CDR1 SGHTA, CDR2 FQGNSA. This CDR3 region has 13 residues. The germline V and J ends were trimmed by 1 base and 9 bases, with 10 bases remaining between them. The CDR3 sequence is CASSLGLGIEQFF. CDR3 DNA sequence: TGTGCCAGCAGCTTAGGCCTGGGGATTGAGCAGTTCTTC.

This clonotype has just one count. CDR3 in DNA: TGTGCCAGCAGCGATGGGCCGGTCAATGAGCAGTTCTTC. Translation: CASSDGPVNEQFF. This sequence joins TRBV7-3 and TRBJ2-1; D gene uncertain. This CDR3 is built from 13 residues. The V end lost 5 bases, the J end lost 6 bases, and 11 bases lay between the germline ends. Germline values: CDR1 SGHTA, CDR2 FQGTGA.

The chain is built from TRBV5-6 and TRBJ2-4; 10 nucleotides agree with TRBD1. The CDR3 contains 15 residues. Germline-derived CDR1 and CDR2 are SGHDT and YYEEEE. V trimming: 4 bases; J trimming: 6 bases; junction bases outside the gene matches: 7. CDR3 region: CASSRPDRGANIQYF. The CDR3, as DNA: TGTGCCAGCAGCCGCCCGGACAGGGGGGCAAACATTCAGTACTTC. Full variable domain (rest looked up from reference TRBV5-6 and TRBJ2-4): DAGVTQSPTHLIKTRGQQVTLRCSPKSGHDTVSWYQQALGQGPQFIFQYYEEEERQRGNFPDRFSGHQFPNYSSELNVNALLLGDSALYLCASSRPDRGANIQYFGAGTRLSVL.

The CDR3 reads CASSLQGGNSPLHF. CDR3 nucleotide sequence: TGTGCCAGCAGCTTACAGGGAGGCAATTCACCCCTCCACTTT. The chain employs TRBV7-3 and TRBJ1-6, with a possible D match to TRBD1 (5 bases). The CDR3 sequence is 14 residues long. From germline, CDR1 is SGHTA and CDR2 FQGTGA. Trimming took 2 bases from V and 7 from J, leaving 9 bases between them.

The chain has TRBV11-2 and TRBJ2-3, with D possibly TRBD2 on 6 matching bases. The CDR3 totals 14 residues. CDR1 is SGHAT, CDR2 FQNNGV, per germline. V was trimmed by 0 bases and J by 9 bases, leaving 13 bases between them. Here the CDR3 reads CASSLDLSGDTQYF. The CDR3 DNA sequence: TGTGCCAGCAGCTTAGATCTTAGCGGAGACACGCAGTATTTT.

This clonotype was observed a few times. V gene TRBV20-1 combines with J gene TRBJ1-1; 8 nucleotides agree with TRBD1. V lost 0 bases and J lost 4; bases outside the gene matches: 7. Germline CDR1 reads DFQATT; CDR2 reads SNEGSKA (reference sequence). The CDR3 runs 15 residues. The CDR3 DNA reads as TGCAGTGCTAGAGAGCCAGGGGGCGACATCACTGAAGCTTTCTTT. This sequence encodes CSAREPGGDITEAFF.

On this clonotype: This may stem from a read error, because a much larger clone lies one nucleotide away. The V call is TRBV5-4, the J call TRBJ2-6, with D possibly matching TRBD2 (6 bases). CDR1 SGHNT and CDR2 YYREEE come from the germline V gene (reference sequence). Trimming cost V 7 bases and J 7 bases, with 21 bases left between them. The CDR3 spans 16 residues. The CDR3: CASPGGGLLGANVLTF. CDR3 DNA: TGTGCCAGCCCTGGGGGAGGACTTCTGGGTGCCAACGTCCTGACTTTC. The variable domain in full, with the rest retrieved from reference TRBV5-4 and TRBJ2-6, is ETGVTQSPTHLIKTRGQQVTLRCSSQSGHNTVSWYQQALGQGPQFIFQYYREEENGRGNFPPRFSGLQFPNYSSELNVNALELDDSALYLCASPGGGLLGANVLTFGAGSRLTVL.

The V gene is TRBV7-2, the J gene TRBJ2-2; D may be TRBD2 (5 bases). The CDR3 is 16 amino acids. The germline V and J ends were trimmed by 5 bases and 1 base, with 14 bases remaining between them. The germline gives CDR1 SGHTA, CDR2 FQGNSA. The CDR3 sequence is CASSGREQLNTGELFF. DNA for the CDR3: TGTGCCAGCAGCGGAAGGGAGCAGTTGAACACCGGGGAGCTGTTTTTT.

This clonotype was seen many times. The junction does not match germline at one end; this may be a read error. The chain is built from TRBV10-1 and TRBJ2-1; no clear D gene. CDR1 and CDR2 (germline): WNHNN, SYGVQD (reference sequence). This CDR3 is 14 amino acids long. As DNA, the CDR3 is TGCGCCAGCAGTGAGAGCCCCGGGCGATTTGAGTTAGTCTTC. It translates to CASSESPGRFELVF.

CDR3 region: CASSAATGAGYGYTF. The DNA for the CDR3 is TGTGCCAGCAGCGCAGCAACTGGCGCAGGGTATGGCTACACCTTC. V gene TRBV9 combines with J gene TRBJ1-2; D may be TRBD1 (5 bases). Germline V CDR1 and CDR2: SGDLS, YYNGEE. Trimming took 3 bases from V and 5 from J, leaving 17 bases between them. This CDR3 is 15 amino acids long.

This clonotype was counted between two and nine times. The chain combines TRBV6-1 with TRBJ2-5, with D maybe TRBD1 (6 bases). Trimming cost V 5 bases and J 5 bases, with 27 bases left between them. The CDR3 loop spans 18 amino acids. The V gene's germline CDR1 is MNHNS and CDR2 SASEGT. The CDR3 sequence: CASSFVAATSGVGETQYF. The CDR3 DNA follows: TGTGCCAGCAGTTTCGTGGCTGCGACATCAGGGGTAGGCGAGACCCAGTACTTC.

The chain uses TRBV24-1 and TRBJ2-3, with TRBD1 identical over 7 bases. The ends lost 9 bases at V and 2 bases at J; junction bases unmatched: 4. The CDR3 extends over 13 amino acids. Germline loops: CDR1 KGHDR, CDR2 SFDVKD. CDR3 amino acids: CATEGQNTDTQYF. The CDR3 region has the DNA TGTGCCACCGAGGGACAGAACACAGATACGCAGTATTTT.